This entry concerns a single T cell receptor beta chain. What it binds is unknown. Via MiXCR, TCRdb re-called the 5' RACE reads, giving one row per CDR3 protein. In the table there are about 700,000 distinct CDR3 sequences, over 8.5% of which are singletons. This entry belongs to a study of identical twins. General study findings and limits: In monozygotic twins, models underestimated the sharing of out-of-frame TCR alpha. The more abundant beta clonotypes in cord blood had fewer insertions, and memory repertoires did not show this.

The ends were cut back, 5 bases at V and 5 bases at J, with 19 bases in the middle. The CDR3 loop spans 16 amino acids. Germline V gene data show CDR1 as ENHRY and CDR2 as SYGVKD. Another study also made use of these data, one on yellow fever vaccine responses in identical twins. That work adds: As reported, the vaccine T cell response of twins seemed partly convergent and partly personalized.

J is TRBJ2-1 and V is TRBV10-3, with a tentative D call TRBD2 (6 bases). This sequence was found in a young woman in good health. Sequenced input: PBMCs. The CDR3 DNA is TGTGCCATCAGTCAAACCGGGAGTAGAGACCACAATGAGCAGTTCTTC. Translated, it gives CAISQTGSRDHNEQFF.